The 10 T cell receptor beta chains reported below all come from one sample, sequenced in a study of T cell responses to AZD1222 COVID-19 vaccine. Repertoires were generated with immunoSEQ multiplex PCR, while TCRdb's copy carries only in-frame clones and drops some. This table has about 170,000 clones, 85% to 90% appearing once. Sequencing was performed on peripheral blood, taken on day 0 of AZD1222 vaccination. These receptors were collected from an adult in good health.

The V gene is TRBV11-3, the J gene TRBJ2-2, with TRBD1 matching over 9 bases. There are 18 residues in the CDR3. The J segment lost 5 bases and the V segment lost 4 bases, leaving 14 bases of the junction unmatched. Germline V gives CDR1 SGHNT, CDR2 YENEEA. The CDR3 DNA is TGTGCCAGCAGCTCCGGCAGGTGGGGACAGGGTTTTACCGGGGAGCTGTTTTTT. Its protein is CASSSGRWGQGFTGELFF.

This rearrangement joins TRBV19 to TRBJ2-1; 7 nucleotides match TRBD2. V lost 3 bases to trimming and J lost 6 bases; unmatched junction nucleotides: 14. The CDR3 is 17 amino acids. CDR1 is LNHDA and CDR2 is SQIVND in the germline V gene (reference sequence). In DNA form, the CDR3 reads TGTGCCAGTAGTATTCTTTTCGGGCGGACTAGGACCAATGAGCAGTTCTTC. This encodes CASSILFGRTRTNEQFF.

This sequence joins TRBV6-1 and TRBJ2-2; D is possibly TRBD1 (5 bases). The CDR3 covers 14 residues. Germline-derived CDR1 and CDR2 are MNHNS and SASEGT. The V gene lost 3 bases and the J gene lost 11 bases, with 16 bases spanning the gap. The DNA for the CDR3 is TGTGCCAGCAGTGATTACAGGACCCAAGCAGAGCTGTTTTTT. This gives the protein CASSDYRTQAELFF.

This clone was seen a handful of times. The CDR3 is CAISELAGGSSYNEQFF. In DNA, the CDR3 is TGTGCCATCAGTGAACTAGCGGGGGGAAGCTCCTACAATGAGCAGTTCTTC. The V call is TRBV10-3, the J call TRBJ2-1; 12 bases are shared with TRBD2. Germline values: CDR1 ENHRY, CDR2 SYGVKD. This CDR3 comprises 17 residues. The ends lost 3 bases at V and 0 bases at J; junction bases unmatched: 3.

The chain joins TRBV5-1 to TRBJ1-1; TRBD1 agrees at 9 bases. Per germline, CDR1 SGHRS and CDR2 YFSETQ. The V and J ends lost 5 bases and 1 base, in that order; junction bases with no gene match: 6. The CDR3 length is 15 residues. For the CDR3, the DNA is TGCGCCAGCAGGACAGGGGGGCTCGGGAACACTGAAGCTTTCTTT. Translated: CASRTGGLGNTEAFF.

Concerning this clone itself: The same CDR3 also results from other DNA sequences found in this sample. The chain recombines TRBV6-5 with TRBJ2-3, with 9 bases identical to TRBD2. J gave up 1 base and V 0 bases, and 2 bases lay outside the gene matches. Germline V gene sequence: CDR1 MNHEY, CDR2 SVGAGI. This CDR3 spans 16 amino acids. CDR3 in DNA: TGTGCCAGCAGTTACTCATCTAGCGGGGGCACAGATACGCAGTATTTT. It is translated as CASSYSSSGGTDTQYF.

This clone has just a few counts. The chain employs TRBV7-9 and TRBJ1-5, with D tentatively TRBD1 (5 bases). This CDR3 spans 15 amino acids. Germline V CDR1 and CDR2: SEHNR, FQNEAQ (reference sequence). Trimming removed 3 bases from V and 0 bases from J, with 9 bases in between. CDR3 coding DNA: TGTGCCAGCAGCTTGGGGGAGACTAGCAATCAGCCCCAGCATTTT. Its protein is CASSLGETSNQPQHF.

The V call is TRBV6-2 or TRBV6-3, the J call TRBJ1-5, with D possibly being TRBD1 (6 bases). Between the trimmed V and J ends, which lost 4 bases and 0 bases, there was a span of 13 bases. This CDR3 is 16 amino acids long. Germline V gene sequence: CDR1 MNHEY, CDR2 SVGEGT. In DNA form, the CDR3 reads TGTGCCAGCAGTTTACAGGGAGATTATAGCAATCAGCCCCAGCATTTT. Translated: CASSLQGDYSNQPQHF.

This clone showed up just once. The chain has TRBV24-1 and TRBJ2-1; 8 nucleotides align to TRBD2. The CDR3 extends over 17 amino acids. The germline V gene has CDR1 KGHDR and CDR2 SFDVKD. V gave up 3 bases and J gave up 4 bases; unmatched junction bases: 10. CDR3 DNA sequence: TGTGCCACCAGTGATGGACCCGGGACTAGGGGATACAATGAGCAGTTCTTC. It is translated as CATSDGPGTRGYNEQFF.

This rearrangement joins TRBV4-3 to TRBJ1-1; the D gene is possibly TRBD1 (5 bases). V was clipped by 1 base and J by 3 bases, with 12 bases between them. Germline assignment: CDR1 LGHNA and CDR2 YSLEER. The CDR3 has 15 residues. CDR3 nucleotide sequence: TGCGCCAGCAGCCAAGTGAGAAGGGGAGACACTGAAGCTTTCTTT. Translated: CASSQVRRGDTEAFF.